In this sample, the clone carrying this T cell receptor beta chain turned up once. The record originates from a study of blood T cell repertoires in COVID-19. Overall study: Acute-phase and convalescent COVID-19 samples originated in the United States, Italy and Spain. T cells, B-cell-depleted T cells, or PBMCs provided the cDNA or gDNA that served as material.

Study processing details: Amplification of reference gene primers provided the estimated nucleated cell counts. Produced via immunoSEQ multiplex PCR; TCRdb's table is partial and in-frame only. V and J calls and clone size are copied from that table; D and trimming were computed from the DNA. The profile covers 350,000 or so clones, with roughly 87% appearing a single time and around 3.9% taken by the ten largest. The CDR3 is 15 residues long. Germline V CDR1 and CDR2: LGHDT, YNNKEL (reference sequence). V was trimmed by 0 bases and J by 3 bases, leaving 9 bases between them. The sequence was collected from a woman aged 60 to 75 with COVID-19, enrolled during active disease. Sequenced material: peripheral blood. The V and J genes are TRBV3-1 (or the pseudogene TRBV3-2) and TRBJ1-5; no reliable D call. The CDR3 nucleotides are TGTGCCAGCAGCCAAGATCAGGCCTACAATCAGCCCCAGCATTTT. Translated: CASSQDQAYNQPQHF.